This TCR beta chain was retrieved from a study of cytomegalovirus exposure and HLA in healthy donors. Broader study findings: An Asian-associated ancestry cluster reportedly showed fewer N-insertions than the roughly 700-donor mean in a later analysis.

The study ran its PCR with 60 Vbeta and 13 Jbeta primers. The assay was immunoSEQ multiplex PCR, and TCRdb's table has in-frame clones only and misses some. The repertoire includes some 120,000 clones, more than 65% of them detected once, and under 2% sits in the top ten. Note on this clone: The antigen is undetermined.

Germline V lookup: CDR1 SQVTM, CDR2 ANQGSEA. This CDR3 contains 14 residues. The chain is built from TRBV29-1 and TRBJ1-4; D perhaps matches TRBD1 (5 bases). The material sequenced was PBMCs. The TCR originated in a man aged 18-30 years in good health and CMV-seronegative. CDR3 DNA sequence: TGCAGTGCCCTTACCGGGGCCGGGAGCGGAAAACTGTTTTTT. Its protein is CSALTGAGSGKLFF.